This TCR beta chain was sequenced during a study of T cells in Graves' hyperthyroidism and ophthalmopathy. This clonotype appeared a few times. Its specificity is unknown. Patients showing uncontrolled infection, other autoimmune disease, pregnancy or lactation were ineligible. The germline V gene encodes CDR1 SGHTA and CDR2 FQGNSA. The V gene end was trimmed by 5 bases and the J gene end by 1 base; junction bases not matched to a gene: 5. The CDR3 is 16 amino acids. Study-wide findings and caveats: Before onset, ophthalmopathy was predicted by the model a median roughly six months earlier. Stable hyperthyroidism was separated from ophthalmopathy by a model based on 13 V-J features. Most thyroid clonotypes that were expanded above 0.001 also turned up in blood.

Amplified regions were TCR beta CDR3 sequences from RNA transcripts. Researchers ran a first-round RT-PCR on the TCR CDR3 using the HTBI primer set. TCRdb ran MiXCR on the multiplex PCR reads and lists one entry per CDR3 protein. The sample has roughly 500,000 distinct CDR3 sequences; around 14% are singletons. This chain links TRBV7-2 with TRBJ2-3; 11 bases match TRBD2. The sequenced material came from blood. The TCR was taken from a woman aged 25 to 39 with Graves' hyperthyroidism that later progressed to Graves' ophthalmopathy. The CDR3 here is CASSHWTSGRTDTQYF. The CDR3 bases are TGTGCCAGCAGCCATTGGACTAGCGGGCGCACAGATACGCAGTATTTT. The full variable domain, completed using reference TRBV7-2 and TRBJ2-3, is GAGVSQSPSNKVTEKGKDVELRCDPISGHTALYWYRQSLGQGLEFLIYFQGNSAPDKSGLPSDRFSAERTGGSVSTLTIQRTQQEDSAVYLCASSHWTSGRTDTQYFGPGTRLTVL.